This TCR beta chain was sequenced in a study of siplizumab effects on memory and regulatory T cells. V shed 6 bases and J shed 2 bases, with 14 bases lying between them. The CDR3 length is 15 residues. Germline V gene lookup returns CDR1 MDHEN and CDR2 SYDVKM. Broader study findings: Reactions containing siplizumab showed mappable alloreactive CD4+ clones averaging roughly 67% Treg-derived, versus 25% to 30% in controls. Unstimulated subsets accounted for the mapping of only a minor share of the clones that were alloreactive.

The table came from immunoSEQ multiplex PCR; TCRdb's copy has only in-frame clones and leaves some out. The sample shows about 100,000 clones, roughly nine tenths of them seen only once. For this clone: The antigen remains unidentified.

Specimen: Tregs sorted from blood. V and J are TRBV28 and TRBJ2-1; weak D call: TRBD2 (6 bases). This receptor was identified in a human donor in good health. CDR3 sequence: CASRTGTSTYNEQFF. In nucleotides, the CDR3 is TGTGCCAGCAGAACCGGGACTTCTACCTACAATGAGCAGTTCTTC.